This passage covers 17 T cell receptor beta chains from one sample sequenced in a study of blood T cells in healthy people across ages. The authors ran a second PCR of 7 to 11 cycles using a sample-barcoded 5' primer and a J-beta primer mix. TCRdb re-derived calls from the 5' RACE reads in MiXCR, one entry per CDR3 protein. The repertoire consists of roughly 1,300,000 distinct CDR3 sequences, with 59% occurring once and the leading ten covering over 5%. The sample taken for sequencing was blood. Every receptor here comes from a young man in good health.

This rearrangement joins TRBV4-1 to TRBJ2-7; D unclear. The length of the CDR3 is 16 residues. V was clipped by 0 bases and J by 0 bases, with 12 bases between them. From germline, CDR1 is MGHRA and CDR2 YSYEKL. DNA for the CDR3: TGCGCCAGCAGCCAAGAAGGGTTCCGAAGCTCCTACGAGCAGTACTTC. It translates to CASSQEGFRSSYEQYF.

The genes are TRBV27 and TRBJ1-2, with D maybe TRBD1 (6 bases). With 5 bases removed from V and 8 bases from J, the gap between germline ends came to 21 bases. The CDR3 consists of 15 residues. Germline CDR1 MNHEY, CDR2 SMNVEV (reference sequence). CDR3 in amino acids: CASSPFLQGPEGYTF. The CDR3 bases are TGTGCCAGCAGTCCCTTTCTACAGGGACCGGAGGGCTACACCTTC.

J is TRBJ2-7 and V is TRBV3-1, with 9 bases lining up with TRBD1. Germline loops: CDR1 LGHDT, CDR2 YNNKEL (reference sequence). This CDR3 is 14 amino acids long. Trimming took 6 bases from V and 5 from J; bases not matched to a gene: 8. As DNA, the CDR3 is TGTGCCAGCAGTCGGGGACAGGGAACAGACGAGCAGTACTTC. The encoded protein is CASSRGQGTDEQYF.

The J gene is TRBJ1-4, the V gene TRBV27, with D unresolved. The CDR3 has 15 residues. Germline V CDR1 and CDR2: MNHEY, SMNVEV (reference sequence). Trimming pared 7 bases from V and 7 bases from J, leaving 19 bases between. The CDR3, as DNA: TGTGCCAGCACTCCTCTGGGTTTTGGTGGTGAAAAACTGTTTTTT. As protein: CASTPLGFGGEKLFF.

V and J are TRBV25-1 and TRBJ1-2; unclear D gene. This CDR3 comprises 14 residues. Germline V lookup: CDR1 MGHDK, CDR2 SYGVNS. V was pared by 6 bases and J by 5 bases, with 16 bases between. The CDR3 bases are TGTGCCAGCAGGGATGCCAGTAGAGCATATGGCTACACCTTC. Translation: CASRDASRAYGYTF.

The rearrangement joins TRBV14 to TRBJ2-5; 7 nucleotides agree with TRBD2. The CDR3 totals 16 residues. J lost 7 bases, V lost 0 bases, and 11 bases had no gene match. Germline V CDR1 and CDR2: SGHDN, FVKESK. CDR3 sequence: CASSQEFRTSHGTQYF. DNA of the CDR3: TGTGCCAGCAGCCAAGAGTTCCGGACTAGTCACGGGACCCAGTACTTC. Together with reference TRBV14 and TRBJ2-5, the CDR3 gives the full variable domain: EAGVTQFPSHSVIEKGQTVTLRCDPISGHDNLYWYRRVMGKEIKFLLHFVKESKQDESGMPNNRFLAERTGGTYSTLKVQPAELEDSGVYFCASSQEFRTSHGTQYFGPGTRLLVL.

This rearrangement joins TRBV20-1 to TRBJ1-2, with TRBD1 as a possible D gene (6 bases). The germline gives CDR1 DFQATT, CDR2 SNEGSKA (reference sequence). The CDR3 covers 13 residues. Trimming cost V 3 bases and J 1 base, with 9 bases left between them. Here the CDR3 reads CSASTGSNYGYTF. For the CDR3, the DNA is TGCAGTGCTAGCACAGGGAGTAACTATGGCTACACCTTC.

The chain combines TRBV6-5 with TRBJ1-4; TRBD1 is a possible D gene (5 bases). Germline V gene lookup returns CDR1 MNHEY and CDR2 SVGAGI. There are 13 residues in the CDR3. The V and J ends lost 6 bases and 7 bases respectively, with 12 bases between them. The CDR3, as DNA: TGTGCCAGCAGGAAGAGAAGGGGTGAAAAACTGTTTTTT. Its protein product is CASRKRRGEKLFF.

The chain is built from TRBV20-1 and TRBJ2-3, with D tentatively TRBD1 (6 bases). With 7 bases removed from V and 6 bases from J, the gap between germline ends came to 23 bases. Per germline, CDR1 DFQATT and CDR2 SNEGSKA (reference sequence). The CDR3 contains 15 residues. The CDR3 loop reads CSVRPQSQGKDTQYF. In DNA, the CDR3 is TGCAGTGTCAGACCCCAGTCACAGGGAAAGGATACGCAGTATTTT.

This chain links TRBV20-1 with TRBJ2-1; D uncertain. Trimming shortened V by 6 bases and J by 0 bases, and 12 bases separated the two germline ends. Germline V gene data show CDR1 as DFQATT and CDR2 as SNEGSKA (reference sequence). CDR3 length: 14 residues. CDR3 loop: CSASPQSSYNEQFF. In DNA, the CDR3 is TGCAGTGCAAGTCCACAGAGCTCCTACAATGAGCAGTTCTTC.

The rearrangement joins TRBV6-1 to TRBJ2-1, with TRBD2 matching 9 bases. The end of the DNA is better explained by TRBJ2-7, so the J call may be wrong. Germline loops: CDR1 MNHNS, CDR2 SASEGT. This CDR3 spans 16 amino acids. The CDR3 region is CASSARRSSGIGEQYF. CDR3 in DNA: TGTGCCAGCAGTGCCCGGAGGTCTAGCGGGATCGGCGAGCAGTACTTC.

The chain uses TRBV20-1 and TRBJ2-7; 7 nucleotides line up with TRBD2. There are 16 residues in the CDR3. J was trimmed by 5 bases and V by 0 bases; bases with no gene match: 13. Germline V gene data show CDR1 as DFQATT and CDR2 as SNEGSKA (reference sequence). The CDR3 bases are TGCAGTGCTAGAGATGAGTGGGGACTAAGGGACCACGAGCAGTACTTC. This codes for CSARDEWGLRDHEQYF.

The chain uses TRBV20-1 and TRBJ1-1, with a possible D match to TRBD1 (5 bases). V gave up 6 bases and J gave up 7 bases, with 15 bases separating them. The CDR3 covers 12 residues. Germline V gives CDR1 DFQATT, CDR2 SNEGSKA (reference sequence). CDR3 DNA: TGCAGTGCCCGAGCCGGACATAGTGAAGCTTTCTTT. It encodes CSARAGHSEAFF.

This clonotype showed up just a few times. This chain links TRBV5-1 with TRBJ1-2; 9 bases are a match to TRBD1. The V and J ends lost 7 bases and 4 bases, in that order; junction bases with no gene match: 14. The CDR3 has 16 residues. CDR1 is SGHRS, CDR2 YFSETQ, per germline. CDR3 sequence: CASGTSGTGSFYGYTF. The CDR3 nucleotides are TGCGCCAGCGGGACTTCCGGGACAGGGAGTTTCTATGGCTACACCTTC.

At least ten counts were recorded for this clonotype. The rearrangement links TRBV7-2 to TRBJ1-5; D uncertain. This CDR3 spans 14 amino acids. The germline V gene has CDR1 SGHTA and CDR2 FQGNSA. The ends were cut back, 5 bases at V and 1 base at J, with 9 bases in the middle. CDR3 amino acids: CASSLGLSNQPQHF. CDR3 DNA: TGTGCCAGCAGCCTAGGACTGAGCAATCAGCCCCAGCATTTT.

The chain couples TRBV25-1 to TRBJ2-3; TRBD2 is a possible D gene (5 bases). V lost 3 bases, J lost 2 bases, and 18 bases lay in between. The germline gives CDR1 MGHDK, CDR2 SYGVNS. The CDR3 loop spans 17 amino acids. CDR3: CASSERGAARATDTQYF. The DNA of the CDR3 is TGTGCCAGCAGTGAGCGTGGAGCGGCTAGGGCCACAGATACGCAGTATTTT.

This clonotype is a singleton in its sample. The chain has TRBV5-5 and TRBJ2-7; TRBD1 might be the D (5 bases). This CDR3 has 15 residues. Germline CDR1 and CDR2: SGHKS and YYEKEE (reference sequence). Between the trimmed V and J ends, which lost 2 bases and 7 bases, there was a span of 19 bases. CDR3 in amino acids: CASSLPGHGSAEQYF. The CDR3 DNA reads as TGTGCCAGCAGCTTACCCGGACACGGCTCGGCTGAGCAGTACTTC.